The 27 T cell receptor beta chains reported below all come from one sample, sequenced in a study of T cell changes during pregnancy in multiple sclerosis. The data were produced by immunoSEQ multiplex PCR, yet TCRdb's version contains in-frame clones alone and is incomplete. The sample yields about 50,000 clones, around nine tenths seen once. The sequencing here drew on CD4+ T cells from peripheral blood mononuclear cells, taken after pregnancy. Receptors were obtained from a female donor with multiple sclerosis, enrolled in a pregnancy study.

Notes on this clone: Other DNA sequences in this specimen translate into the identical CDR3. The chain is built from TRBV5-1 and TRBJ2-5; 7 bases are a match to TRBD1. The CDR3 runs to 14 residues. Germline V gene lookup returns CDR1 SGHRS and CDR2 YFSETQ. Trimming took 0 bases from V and 3 from J; bases not matched to a gene: 2. The CDR3 nucleotides read TGCGCCAGCAGCTTGGGAACAGGGGAAGAGACCCAGTACTTC. This encodes CASSLGTGEETQYF.

The J gene is TRBJ2-7, the V gene TRBV27; D is unclear. Trimming took 6 bases from V and 3 from J, leaving 18 bases between them. The CDR3 is 15 amino acids. The germline gives CDR1 MNHEY, CDR2 SMNVEV (reference sequence). CDR3 nucleotide sequence: TGTGCCAGCAGCGCAGTCGGCTACAGAGTCTACGAGCAGTACTTC. It specifies CASSAVGYRVYEQYF.

The chain couples TRBV7-3 to TRBJ1-1, with a tentative D call TRBD1 (5 bases). Trimming left V 1 base short and J 6 bases short, with 6 bases between. This CDR3 is 12 amino acids long. Germline V gene sequence: CDR1 SGHTA, CDR2 FQGTGA. The CDR3: CASSLRGAEAFF. CDR3 nucleotides: TGTGCCAGCAGCTTAAGGGGGGCTGAAGCTTTCTTT.

The chain combines TRBV19 with TRBJ1-3; TRBD1 might be the D (5 bases). The V end was cut by 4 bases, the J end by 0 bases, with 7 bases between. Germline V gives CDR1 LNHDA, CDR2 SQIVND (reference sequence). The CDR3 covers 14 residues. The CDR3 sequence is CASSRQLSGNTIYF. Written as DNA, the CDR3 is TGTGCCAGTAGTAGACAGCTCTCTGGAAACACCATATATTTT.

This clone was seen a few times. V and J are TRBV4-2 and TRBJ2-1; 10 nucleotides line up with TRBD1. Losses at the gene ends were 2 bases for V and 7 bases for J; bases not matched to a gene: 8. In germline, CDR1 is LGHNA, CDR2 YNFKEQ. CDR3 length equals 16 residues. The CDR3 reads CASSQRTGGLVNEQFF. The CDR3 DNA reads TGTGCCAGCAGCCAACGGACAGGGGGTTTGGTGAATGAGCAGTTCTTC.

The CDR3, as DNA: TGTGCCAGCAGCCTTAGCGGGAATGAGCAGTTCTTC. Protein sequence: CASSLSGNEQFF. The chain combines TRBV7-3 with TRBJ2-1, with 7 bases lining up with TRBD2. The V gene end was trimmed by 5 bases and the J gene end by 7 bases; junction bases not matched to a gene: 2. The CDR3 contains 12 residues. Germline V gene data show CDR1 as SGHTA and CDR2 as FQGTGA.

The V call is TRBV6-1, the J call TRBJ1-1; D perhaps matches TRBD1 (6 bases). The CDR3 sequence is 13 residues long. Germline CDR1 is MNHNS and CDR2 is SASEGT. The V end was cut by 6 bases, the J end by 4 bases, with 12 bases between. CDR3 loop: CASSNRVGTEAFF. The DNA for the CDR3 is TGTGCCAGCAGCAACAGGGTCGGCACTGAAGCTTTCTTT.

This chain uses TRBV7-6 with TRBJ2-5; maybe TRBD1 (6 bases). The CDR3 length is 14 residues. Per the germline V gene, CDR1 is SGHVS and CDR2 is FNYEAQ. V lost 1 base and J 3 bases, leaving 9 bases between the germline ends. DNA of the CDR3: TGTGCCAGCAGCTTAGAACCAGGGGAAGAGACCCAGTACTTC. Its protein is CASSLEPGEETQYF.

This chain's CDR3 is CASSFRGNTEAFF. The CDR3 region has the DNA TGTGCCAGCAGCTTCCGGGGGAACACTGAAGCTTTCTTT. The chain joins TRBV7-9 to TRBJ1-1; D is undetermined. The CDR3 contains 13 residues. V lost 3 bases to trimming and J lost 1 base, with 6 bases between them. Germline-derived CDR1 and CDR2 are SEHNR and FQNEAQ (reference sequence).

The rearrangement uses TRBV19 and TRBJ1-4, with TRBD1 as a possible D gene (5 bases). CDR1 is LNHDA and CDR2 is SQIVND in the germline V gene (reference sequence). The CDR3 has 13 residues. The V gene lost 11 bases and the J gene lost 4 bases, with 14 bases spanning the gap. CDR3 residues: CASRAQGNEKLFF. The CDR3 DNA reads as TGTGCCTCCCGGGCGCAGGGTAATGAAAAACTGTTTTTT.

J is TRBJ2-6 and V is TRBV5-1, with D tentatively TRBD2 (6 bases). V was shortened by 0 bases and J by 2 bases, with 9 bases between the two germline ends. The CDR3 is 16 amino acids. The germline CDR1 and CDR2 sequences are SGHRS and YFSETQ. The CDR3 loop reads CASSLVTGAGANVLTF. The CDR3 DNA sequence: TGCGCCAGCAGCTTGGTAACGGGGGCTGGGGCCAACGTCCTGACTTTC.

This clone has a single count. The gene calls are TRBV7-2 and TRBJ1-4; no clear D gene. CDR1 and CDR2 from the germline V gene are SGHTA and FQGNSA. V was trimmed by 4 bases and J by 0 bases, leaving 12 bases between them. The CDR3 has 16 amino acids. In DNA form, the CDR3 reads TGTGCCAGCAGCTCGAATCCTCCAGCAACTAATGAAAAACTGTTTTTT. The encoded protein is CASSSNPPATNEKLFF.

The chain has TRBV5-1 and TRBJ2-1; a possible D gene is TRBD1 (6 bases). The germline V gene encodes CDR1 SGHRS and CDR2 YFSETQ. V lost 2 bases, J lost 9 bases, and 15 bases lay in between. This CDR3 has 14 amino acids. CDR3 sequence (DNA): TGCGCCAGCAGCTTTGCCCAGGGGAGTAGTGAGCAGTTCTTC. Amino acids: CASSFAQGSSEQFF.

The chain employs TRBV7-2 and TRBJ1-1; D is uncertain. Trimming stripped 3 bases from V and 1 base from J, with 9 bases between. This CDR3 is built from 14 residues. From germline, CDR1 is SGHTA and CDR2 FQGNSA. CDR3 region: CASSLTRENTEAFF. CDR3 in DNA: TGTGCCAGCAGCTTGACCCGGGAGAACACTGAAGCTTTCTTT.

The rearrangement joins TRBV13 to TRBJ1-4, with unresolved D. The length of the CDR3 is 15 residues. The V end lost 3 bases, the J end lost 0 bases, and 8 bases lay between the germline ends. Germline loops: CDR1 PRHDT, CDR2 FYEKMQ (reference sequence). The CDR3 is CASSFRGTTNEKLFF. CDR3 nucleotide sequence: TGTGCCAGCAGCTTCCGAGGGACAACTAATGAAAAACTGTTTTTT.

The DNA for the CDR3 is TGTGCCAGCAGCTTGAGGGAAGGGAGCTATGGCTACACCTTC. It codes for CASSLREGSYGYTF. The chain employs TRBV7-2 and TRBJ1-2; no reliable D call. The CDR3 consists of 14 residues. V lost 3 bases and J lost 4, with 12 bases in between. The germline CDR1 and CDR2 sequences are SGHTA and FQGNSA.

The V call is TRBV5-1, the J call TRBJ2-7; TRBD2 might be the D (5 bases). Germline V gene sequence: CDR1 SGHRS, CDR2 YFSETQ. V lost 3 bases and J lost 1, with 8 bases in between. The CDR3 loop spans 13 amino acids. The CDR3 coding sequence is TGCGCCAGCAGCTGGGAGCGGTCCTACGAGCAGTACTTC. Translated: CASSWERSYEQYF.

The gene calls are TRBV29-1 and TRBJ1-4; no definite D call. The CDR3 runs to 14 residues. The V end lost 0 bases, the J end lost 3 bases, and 8 bases lay between the germline ends. The germline gives CDR1 SQVTM, CDR2 ANQGSEA. The CDR3 loop is CSVEDPLSNEKLFF. The CDR3 bases are TGCAGCGTTGAAGACCCGTTATCTAATGAAAAACTGTTTTTT. The full variable domain, in which reference TRBV29-1 and TRBJ1-4 provide the parts outside the CDR3, is SAVISQKPSRDICQRGTSLTIQCQVDSQVTMMFWYRQQPGQSLTLIATANQGSEATYESGFVIDKFPISRPNLTFSTLTVSNMSPEDSSIYLCSVEDPLSNEKLFFGSGTQLSVL.

This chain links TRBV11-2 with TRBJ2-5; a possible D gene is TRBD2 (6 bases). V was cut by 5 bases and J by 0 bases, with 13 bases left in between. The length of the CDR3 is 15 residues. Per germline, CDR1 SGHAT and CDR2 FQNNGV. CDR3 coding DNA: TGTGCCAGCAGCGCAAGAGCTAGCGACCAAGAGACCCAGTACTTC. Translation gives CASSARASDQETQYF. The full variable domain, completed using reference TRBV11-2 and TRBJ2-5, is EAGVAQSPRYKIIEKRQSVAFWCNPISGHATLYWYQQILGQGPKLLIQFQNNGVVDDSQLPKDRFSAERLKGVDSTLKIQPAKLEDSAVYLCASSARASDQETQYFGPGTRLLVL.

The chain links TRBV5-1 to TRBJ2-7; TRBD1 agrees at 9 bases. From germline, CDR1 is SGHRS and CDR2 YFSETQ. The CDR3 length is 16 residues. The J segment lost 4 bases and the V segment lost 0 bases, leaving 8 bases of the junction unmatched. The CDR3 spells CASSLVGGTGLYEQYF. In DNA, the CDR3 is TGCGCCAGCAGCTTGGTCGGGGGGACAGGGCTATACGAGCAGTACTTC.

This chain joins TRBV7-2 and TRBJ2-7; a weak D match, TRBD1 (6 bases). CDR3 length equals 13 residues. Trimming shortened V by 3 bases and J by 5 bases, and 11 bases separated the two germline ends. Per germline, CDR1 SGHTA and CDR2 FQGNSA. CDR3 in amino acids: CASSLQGSDEQYF. The CDR3 nucleotides are TGTGCCAGCAGCTTGCAGGGGTCTGACGAGCAGTACTTC.

V is TRBV12-5 and J is TRBJ2-1; D may be TRBD1 (5 bases). The germline V and J ends were trimmed by 2 bases and 3 bases, with 11 bases remaining between them. Germline V CDR1 and CDR2: LGHNT, FRNRAP. CDR3 size: 15 residues. DNA for the CDR3: TGTGCTAGTGGTTTGAGGCAGGGCCACTACAATGAGCAGTTCTTC. Protein product: CASGLRQGHYNEQFF.

This chain uses TRBV21-1 with TRBJ2-6; TRBD1, the table's D call, lacks a check against the DNA. TRBV21-1 is given as a pseudogene. The CDR3 has 18 amino acids. The CDR3 sequence is CASNLGQGYYSGANVLTF. The CDR3 DNA follows: TGTGCCAGCAACCTAGGACAGGGCTATTATTCTGGGGCCAACGTCCTGACTTTC.

The V gene is TRBV2, the J gene TRBJ1-2; 9 nucleotides align to TRBD1. Germline assignment: CDR1 SNHLY and CDR2 FYNNEI. V lost 6 bases and J lost 6; bases outside the gene matches: 5. The CDR3 has 13 amino acids. The CDR3 DNA is TGTGCCAGCAGCGACAGGGGGATCGATGGCTACACCTTC. It is translated as CASSDRGIDGYTF.

V usage is TRBV19 and J usage is TRBJ2-3; tentatively, D is TRBD2 (6 bases). V lost 7 bases and J lost 2, with 13 bases in between. The CDR3 contains 14 residues. Germline-derived CDR1 and CDR2 are LNHDA and SQIVND (reference sequence). The CDR3 loop is CASTSSGHTDTQYF. For the CDR3, the DNA is TGTGCCAGTACATCCAGCGGGCACACAGATACGCAGTATTTT.

CDR3 nucleotides: TGTGCCAGCAGCGGACTAGCGGGGGGGGGCGCAGATACGCAGTATTTT. Amino acids: CASSGLAGGGADTQYF. This chain joins TRBV27 and TRBJ2-3; 15 positions agree with TRBD2. The CDR3 is 16 residues long. The V segment lost 6 bases and the J segment 4 bases; nucleotides outside the gene matches: 5. Germline assignment: CDR1 MNHEY and CDR2 SMNVEV (reference sequence).

V gene TRBV29-1 combines with J gene TRBJ2-2; TRBD1 is a possible D gene (7 bases). The CDR3 totals 16 residues. Trimming left V 5 bases short and J 1 base short, with 17 bases between. Germline CDR1 reads SQVTM; CDR2 reads ANQGSEA. Written as DNA, the CDR3 is TGCAGCGTTCCCGCGGAGGGGGCCATGAACACCGGGGAGCTGTTTTTT. It encodes CSVPAEGAMNTGELFF.